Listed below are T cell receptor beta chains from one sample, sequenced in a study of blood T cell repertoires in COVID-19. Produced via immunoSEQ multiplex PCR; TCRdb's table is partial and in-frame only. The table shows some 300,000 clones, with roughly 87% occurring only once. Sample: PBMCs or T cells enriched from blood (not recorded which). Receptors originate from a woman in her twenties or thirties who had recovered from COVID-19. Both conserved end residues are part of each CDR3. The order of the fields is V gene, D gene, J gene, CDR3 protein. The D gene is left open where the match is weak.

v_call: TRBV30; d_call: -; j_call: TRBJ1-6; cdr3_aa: CAWTQGVPSPLHF
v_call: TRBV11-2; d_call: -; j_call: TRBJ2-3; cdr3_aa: CASRGGGRSGTDTQYF
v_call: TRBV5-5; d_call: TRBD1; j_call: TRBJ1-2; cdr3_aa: CASSFISRDRGGYTF
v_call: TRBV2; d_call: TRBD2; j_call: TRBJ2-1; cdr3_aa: CASSLSQRGSIYNEQFF
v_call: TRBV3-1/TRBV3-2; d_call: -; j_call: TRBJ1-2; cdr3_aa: CASSPGRGAYGYTF
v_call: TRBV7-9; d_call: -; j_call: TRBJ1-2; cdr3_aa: CASSPLRGGYYGYTF
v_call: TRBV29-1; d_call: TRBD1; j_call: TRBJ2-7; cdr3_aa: CSVEDGDRANYEQYF
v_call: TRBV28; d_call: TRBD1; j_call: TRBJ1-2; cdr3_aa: CASSRQGYGYTF
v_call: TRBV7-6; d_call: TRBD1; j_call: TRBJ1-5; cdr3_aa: CASSSPLWDRGSGNQPQHF
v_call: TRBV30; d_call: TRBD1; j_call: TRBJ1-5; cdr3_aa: CAWSRGQGSIEPQHF